The 25 T cell receptor beta chains listed next were all sequenced from one sample in a study of cytomegalovirus exposure and HLA in healthy donors. This PCR relied on a set of 60 Vbeta primers and 13 Jbeta primers. The repertoire was sequenced with immunoSEQ multiplex PCR; TCRdb's copy has only in-frame clones and lacks some. Here the sample spans 180,000 or so clones, under 90% being singletons. The sample taken for sequencing was PBMCs. These receptor sequences come from a boy aged 2 to 10 in good health and CMV-seronegative.

The chain couples TRBV11-2 to TRBJ1-2; tentatively, D is TRBD1 (6 bases). Germline V CDR1 and CDR2: SGHAT, FQNNGV. This CDR3 has 15 residues. V lost 3 bases and J lost 6, with 17 bases in between. The CDR3, as DNA: TGTGCCAGCAGCTTTAATACCATGCAGGGGAATGGCTACACCTTC. Amino acid sequence: CASSFNTMQGNGYTF.

V is TRBV29-1 and J is TRBJ1-5; 8 nucleotides line up with TRBD1. Germline CDR1 is SQVTM and CDR2 is ANQGSEA. The CDR3 is 15 amino acids. V shed 6 bases and J 0 bases; nucleotides not matched to a gene: 7. CDR3 bases: TGCAGCGTATTTGACAGGGGATATAGCAATCAGCCCCAGCATTTT. Its protein product is CSVFDRGYSNQPQHF.

J is TRBJ2-3 and V is TRBV7-8; the match to TRBD2 covers 15 bases. Germline-derived CDR1 and CDR2 are SGHVS and FQNEAQ. The CDR3 is 16 amino acids. J gave up 1 base and V 8 bases, and 4 bases lay outside the gene matches. CDR3 sequence (DNA): TGTGCCAGCGGACTAGCGGGGGGGCCCCGCACAGATACGCAGTATTTT. Its translation: CASGLAGGPRTDTQYF.

This rearrangement joins TRBV4-2 to TRBJ2-3, with 9 bases that match TRBD2. V was clipped by 3 bases and J by 3 bases; unmatched bases: 16. This CDR3 has 19 amino acids. Germline V CDR1 and CDR2: LGHNA, YNFKEQ. DNA of the CDR3: TGTGCCAGCAGCCACTCTCCCAGCGGGGGGAGCCTAAGGACAGATACGCAGTATTTT. Residues: CASSHSPSGGSLRTDTQYF.

This rearrangement joins TRBV2 to TRBJ1-2, with D possibly TRBD1 on 6 matching bases. Per the germline V gene, CDR1 is SNHLY and CDR2 is FYNNEI. With 6 bases removed from V and 8 bases from J, the gap between germline ends came to 19 bases. The CDR3 loop spans 14 amino acids. CDR3 in DNA: TGTGCCAGCAGAGTTACAGGGAGTGGTGTGGGCTACACCTTC. The encoded protein is CASRVTGSGVGYTF.

V is TRBV10-3 and J is TRBJ2-4; 13 positions match TRBD2. The CDR3 contains 19 residues. CDR1 is ENHRY, CDR2 SYGVKD, per germline. V dropped 6 bases and J dropped 12; count of bases not matched to a gene: 23. The CDR3 DNA reads TGTGCCATCAGCGAGAGCGCACGGACTAGCGGGGGTGTTGGCGGCAGTCAGTACTTC. It specifies CAISESARTSGGVGGSQYF.

This clone appeared a single time. The chain joins TRBV6-6 to TRBJ2-7, with 7 bases aligning to TRBD1. The ends lost 1 base at V and 2 bases at J; junction bases unmatched: 5. The CDR3 loop spans 15 amino acids. Germline loops: CDR1 MNHNY, CDR2 SVGAGI (reference sequence). CDR3 sequence (DNA): TGTGCCAGCAGTTACTATGGGACAGAGCCCTACGAGCAGTACTTC. It specifies CASSYYGTEPYEQYF.

V usage is TRBV30 and J usage is TRBJ1-1; D uncertain. CDR3 length: 16 residues. V lost 0 bases and J lost 0, with 14 bases in between. Germline V gene data show CDR1 as GTSNPN and CDR2 as SVGIG (reference sequence). The CDR3 DNA is TGTGCCTGGAGTGTACCCCCTCACTTACTGAACACTGAAGCTTTCTTT. Translating it yields CAWSVPPHLLNTEAFF.

The rearrangement joins TRBV19 to TRBJ2-7; TRBD1 is a possible D gene (6 bases). V shed 4 bases and J shed 3 bases, with 16 bases lying between them. This CDR3 region has 15 residues. Germline V gene lookup returns CDR1 LNHDA and CDR2 SQIVND (reference sequence). The DNA for the CDR3 is TGTGCCAGTAGTACGACCGGGACACCCTTCTACGAGCAGTACTTC. Translated: CASSTTGTPFYEQYF. Looking up the rest from reference TRBV19 and TRBJ2-7 gives the full variable domain: DGGITQSPKYLFRKEGQNVTLSCEQNLNHDAMYWYRQDPGQGLRLIYYSQIVNDFQKGDIAEGYSVSREKKESFPLTVTSAQKNPTAFYLCASSTTGTPFYEQYFGPGTRLTVT.

This clone was detected only once. CDR3 in amino acids: CASRQGLAGKQYF. The CDR3 bases are TGTGCCAGCAGGCAGGGACTAGCGGGGAAGCAGTACTTC. J is TRBJ2-7 and V is TRBV6-5, with 13 bases that match TRBD2. This CDR3 has 13 residues. Looked up from germline, CDR1 is MNHEY and CDR2 is SVGAGI. Trimming removed 6 bases from V and 8 bases from J; junction bases left unmatched: 4.

The V gene is TRBV9, the J gene TRBJ2-1; 9 bases are shared with TRBD1. The ends lost 0 bases at V and 6 bases at J; junction bases unmatched: 10. Looked up from germline, CDR1 is SGDLS and CDR2 is YYNGEE. CDR3 length: 17 residues. Written as DNA, the CDR3 is TGTGCCAGCAGCGTAGCACAGGGGGCGACGAGTACCAATGAGCAGTTCTTC. It codes for CASSVAQGATSTNEQFF.

The chain joins TRBV11-2 to TRBJ2-7; a weak D match, TRBD2 (7 bases). Germline lookup yields CDR1 SGHAT and CDR2 FQNNGV. The germline V and J ends were trimmed by 5 bases and 1 base, with 21 bases remaining between them. The CDR3 spans 17 residues. CDR3 nucleotide sequence: TGTGCCAGCAGCCGAGCGGGGACAAACAGGGTTTCCTACGAGCAGTACTTC. It specifies CASSRAGTNRVSYEQYF. Variable domain in full (rest from reference TRBV11-2 and TRBJ2-7): EAGVAQSPRYKIIEKRQSVAFWCNPISGHATLYWYQQILGQGPKLLIQFQNNGVVDDSQLPKDRFSAERLKGVDSTLKIQPAKLEDSAVYLCASSRAGTNRVSYEQYFGPGTRLTVT.

The chain carries TRBV6-5 and TRBJ1-4; 9 bases agree with TRBD1. Germline V gene sequence: CDR1 MNHEY, CDR2 SVGAGI. The CDR3 runs to 13 residues. The junction had 1 base not matched to a gene; V was cut back by 4 bases and J by 7 bases. CDR3 sequence: CASSSQGAEKLFF. The CDR3 DNA reads TGTGCCAGCAGTTCACAGGGGGCTGAAAAACTGTTTTTT.

The J gene is TRBJ1-1, the V gene TRBV5-4; D is unresolved. CDR3 length: 17 residues. CDR1 is SGHNT and CDR2 is YYREEE in the germline V gene (reference sequence). Between the trimmed V and J ends, which lost 4 bases and 7 bases, there was a span of 26 bases. CDR3 in DNA: TGTGCCAGCAGCCAGCCGGGAGACCCGGCGGTCCACAATGAAGCTTTCTTT. As protein: CASSQPGDPAVHNEAFF.

The chain joins TRBV6-5 to TRBJ1-5; TRBD1 agrees at 9 bases. Losses at the gene ends were 10 bases for V and 6 bases for J; bases not matched to a gene: 7. Germline CDR1 MNHEY, CDR2 SVGAGI. The CDR3 extends over 13 amino acids. Written as DNA, the CDR3 is TGTGCCACCAGACAGGGGGGTGCTCAGCCCCAGCATTTT. It codes for CATRQGGAQPQHF.

The chain has TRBV7-3 and TRBJ2-1, with D perhaps TRBD2 (6 bases). Germline V lookup: CDR1 SGHTA, CDR2 FQGTGA. V lost 5 bases and J 8 bases, leaving 16 bases between the germline ends. This CDR3 is built from 14 residues. The CDR3: CASSTRGGGDEQFF. The CDR3 nucleotides are TGTGCCAGCAGCACTAGGGGCGGCGGGGATGAGCAGTTCTTC.

V gene TRBV5-4 combines with J gene TRBJ1-6; D not resolved. The germline CDR1 and CDR2 sequences are SGHNT and YYREEE (reference sequence). V lost 4 bases and J 8 bases, leaving 10 bases between the germline ends. The CDR3 loop spans 13 amino acids. Here the CDR3 reads CASSPDTDSPLHF. CDR3 nucleotide sequence: TGTGCCAGCAGCCCCGACACGGATTCACCCCTCCACTTT.

This clone was observed a handful of times. The chain recombines TRBV6-1 with TRBJ1-3; tentatively, D is TRBD1 (5 bases). Germline CDR1 reads MNHNS; CDR2 reads SASEGT. V was pared by 4 bases and J by 2 bases, with 9 bases between. The CDR3 is 14 amino acids. The CDR3, as DNA: TGTGCCAGCAGTGCGGACACTCCTGGAAACACCATATATTTT. Translated, it gives CASSADTPGNTIYF.

This clone turned up a few times. The chain joins TRBV7-2 to TRBJ2-3; 11 bases agree with TRBD2. CDR3 size: 16 residues. Per the germline V gene, CDR1 is SGHTA and CDR2 is FQGNSA. With V trimmed by 5 bases and J by 0 bases, 4 bases remained unmatched. In nucleotides, the CDR3 is TGTGCCAGCAGCGTAACTAGCGGGGGAAGCACAGATACGCAGTATTTT. Amino acid sequence: CASSVTSGGSTDTQYF.

V is TRBV6-6 and J is TRBJ2-3; 12 nucleotides agree with TRBD2. Germline CDR1 reads MNHNY; CDR2 reads SVGAGI (reference sequence). The CDR3 extends over 16 amino acids. The J segment lost 5 bases and the V segment lost 6 bases, leaving 9 bases of the junction unmatched. The CDR3: CASSYLAGGREDTQYF. DNA for the CDR3: TGTGCCAGCAGCTACCTAGCGGGGGGGCGGGAAGATACGCAGTATTTT.

This clone was found a few times. J is TRBJ1-1 and V is TRBV5-8; unclear D gene. Germline assignment: CDR1 SGHTS and CDR2 YDEGEE. The CDR3 covers 12 residues. Trimming stripped 1 base from V and 7 bases from J, with 8 bases between. The CDR3: CASSLLIGEAFF. The CDR3 DNA follows: TGTGCCAGCAGCTTGCTAATCGGTGAAGCTTTCTTT.

As for this clone: The sample holds other DNA sequences that translate to the same CDR3. DNA for the CDR3: TGTGCCAGCAGCAGCAGGGGCACCCAGCCCCAGCATTTT. Translating it yields CASSSRGTQPQHF. The rearrangement uses TRBV7-2 and TRBJ1-5; perhaps TRBD1 as D (6 bases). The V and J ends lost 5 bases and 7 bases respectively, with 12 bases between them. The CDR3 runs to 13 residues. Germline V gene data show CDR1 as SGHTA and CDR2 as FQGNSA.

This sequence joins TRBV7-2 and TRBJ2-3; D might be TRBD2 (5 bases). From germline, CDR1 is SGHTA and CDR2 FQGNSA. The CDR3 has 15 residues. Trimming stripped 0 bases from V and 3 bases from J, with 10 bases between. CDR3: CASSLARGETDTQYF. The CDR3 bases are TGTGCCAGCAGCTTAGCTCGGGGTGAGACAGATACGCAGTATTTT.

This clone appeared a single time. The chain has TRBV6-6 and TRBJ1-4; D not resolved. The CDR3 length is 15 residues. V was shortened by 5 bases and J by 6 bases, with 16 bases between the two germline ends. From germline, CDR1 is MNHNY and CDR2 SVGAGI (reference sequence). The CDR3 DNA follows: TGTGCCAGCAGTCGAAGAGACTTGGTTGATGAAAAACTGTTTTTT. It is translated as CASSRRDLVDEKLFF.

The gene calls are TRBV5-4 and TRBJ2-5; 7 nucleotides line up with TRBD2. V gave up 3 bases and J gave up 3 bases; unmatched junction bases: 5. The CDR3 extends over 14 amino acids. Germline V gene data show CDR1 as SGHNT and CDR2 as YYREEE (reference sequence). This CDR3 is CASSSGGSKETQYF. CDR3 coding DNA: TGTGCCAGCAGCTCGGGAGGCTCCAAAGAGACCCAGTACTTC.